This paragraph covers one T cell receptor (beta chain) sequence. This specimen comes from a study of blood T cell repertoires in COVID-19. About the study: Acute and convalescent COVID-19 specimens originated in the United States, Italy and Spain. T cells, B-cell-depleted T cells, or PBMCs supplied cDNA or gDNA.

The germline V and J ends were trimmed by 3 bases and 2 bases, with 11 bases remaining between them. The CDR3 totals 15 residues. From germline, CDR1 is PRHDT and CDR2 FYEKMQ (reference sequence). Source study methods: Amplification of reference gene primers provided the estimated nucleated cell counts. Repertoires were generated with immunoSEQ multiplex PCR, while TCRdb's copy carries only in-frame clones and drops some. That table supplies the V and J calls and clone size; D and trimming were determined from the DNA. The sample records about 76,000 clones, roughly 80% being singletons. The source is a human donor in a cohort sampled during active COVID-19. The V gene is TRBV13, the J gene TRBJ2-1; the D gene is possibly TRBD2 (5 bases). Sequenced input: peripheral blood. The CDR3 DNA reads as TGTGCCAGCAGCTTTCTTCTAGCTACCTACAATGAGCAGTTCTTC. It yields the protein CASSFLLATYNEQFF.